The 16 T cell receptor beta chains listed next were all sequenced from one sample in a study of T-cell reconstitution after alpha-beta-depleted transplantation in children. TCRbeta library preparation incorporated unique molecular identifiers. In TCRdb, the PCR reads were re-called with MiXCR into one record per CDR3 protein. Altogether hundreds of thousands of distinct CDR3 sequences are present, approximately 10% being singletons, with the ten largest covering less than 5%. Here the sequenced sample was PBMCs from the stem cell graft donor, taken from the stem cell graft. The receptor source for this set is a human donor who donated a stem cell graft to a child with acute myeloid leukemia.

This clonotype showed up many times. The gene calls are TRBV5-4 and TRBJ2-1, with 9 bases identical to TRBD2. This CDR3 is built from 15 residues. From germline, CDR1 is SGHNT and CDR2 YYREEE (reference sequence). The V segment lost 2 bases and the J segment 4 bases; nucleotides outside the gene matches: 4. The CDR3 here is CASSFGAGGYNEQFF. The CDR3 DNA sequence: TGTGCCAGCAGCTTCGGGGCGGGAGGGTACAATGAGCAGTTCTTC.

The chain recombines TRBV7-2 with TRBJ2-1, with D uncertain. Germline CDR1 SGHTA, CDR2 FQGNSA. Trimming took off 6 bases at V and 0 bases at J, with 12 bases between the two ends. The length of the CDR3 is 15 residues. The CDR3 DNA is TGTGCCAGCAGTAATGGACCAAGCTCCTACAATGAGCAGTTCTTC. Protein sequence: CASSNGPSSYNEQFF.

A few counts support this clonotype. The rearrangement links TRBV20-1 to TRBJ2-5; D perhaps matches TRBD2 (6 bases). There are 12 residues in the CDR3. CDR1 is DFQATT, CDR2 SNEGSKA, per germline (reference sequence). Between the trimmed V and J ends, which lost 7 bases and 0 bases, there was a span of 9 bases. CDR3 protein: CSVAVHQETQYF. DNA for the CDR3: TGCAGTGTAGCGGTACACCAAGAGACCCAGTACTTC.

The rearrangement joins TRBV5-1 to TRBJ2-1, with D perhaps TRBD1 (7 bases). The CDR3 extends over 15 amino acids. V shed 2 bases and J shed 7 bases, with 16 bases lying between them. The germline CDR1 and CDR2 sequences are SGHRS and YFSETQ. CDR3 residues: CASSFSQGGKNEQFF. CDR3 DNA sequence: TGCGCCAGCAGCTTCTCTCAGGGGGGAAAGAATGAGCAGTTCTTC.

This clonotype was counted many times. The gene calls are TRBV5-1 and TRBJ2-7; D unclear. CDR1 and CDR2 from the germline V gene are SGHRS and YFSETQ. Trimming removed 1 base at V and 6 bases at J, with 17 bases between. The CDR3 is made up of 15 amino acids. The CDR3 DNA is TGCGCCAGCAGCTTGATCGGGCCCCCTAAGGCCGAGCAGTACTTC. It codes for CASSLIGPPKAEQYF.

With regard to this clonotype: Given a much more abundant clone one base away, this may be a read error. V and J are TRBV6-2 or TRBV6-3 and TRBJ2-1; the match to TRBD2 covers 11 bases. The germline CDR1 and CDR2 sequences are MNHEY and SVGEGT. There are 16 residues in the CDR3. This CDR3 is CASSKPTSGGYNKQFF. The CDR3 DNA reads TGTGCCAGCAGTAAACCTACTAGCGGGGGTTACAATAAGCAGTTCTTC.

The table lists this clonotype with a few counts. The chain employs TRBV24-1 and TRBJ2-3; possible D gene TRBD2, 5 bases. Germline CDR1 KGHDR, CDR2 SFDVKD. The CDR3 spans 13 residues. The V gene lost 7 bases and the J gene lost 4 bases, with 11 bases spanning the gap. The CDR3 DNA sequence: TGTGCCACCAGGGACTCCGCTCCAGATACGCAGTATTTT. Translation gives CATRDSAPDTQYF.

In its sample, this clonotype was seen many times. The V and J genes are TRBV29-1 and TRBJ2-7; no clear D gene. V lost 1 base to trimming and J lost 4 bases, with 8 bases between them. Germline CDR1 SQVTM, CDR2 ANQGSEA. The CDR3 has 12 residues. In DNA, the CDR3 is TGCAGCGTTGAAGTCGGCCCATACGAGCAGTACTTC. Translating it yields CSVEVGPYEQYF.

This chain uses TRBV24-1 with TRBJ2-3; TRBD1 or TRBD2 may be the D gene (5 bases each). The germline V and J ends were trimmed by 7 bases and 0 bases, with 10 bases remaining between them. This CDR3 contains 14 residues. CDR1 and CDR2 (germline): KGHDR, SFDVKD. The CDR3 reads CATRSRDSTDTQYF. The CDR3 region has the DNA TGTGCCACCAGGAGCCGGGACAGCACAGATACGCAGTATTTT.

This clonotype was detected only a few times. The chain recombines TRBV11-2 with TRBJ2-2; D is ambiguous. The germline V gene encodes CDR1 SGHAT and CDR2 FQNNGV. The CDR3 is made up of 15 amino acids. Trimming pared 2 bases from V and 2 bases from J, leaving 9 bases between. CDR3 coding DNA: TGTGCCAGCAGCTTATTGTCGCTAAACACCGGGGAGCTGTTTTTT. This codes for CASSLLSLNTGELFF.

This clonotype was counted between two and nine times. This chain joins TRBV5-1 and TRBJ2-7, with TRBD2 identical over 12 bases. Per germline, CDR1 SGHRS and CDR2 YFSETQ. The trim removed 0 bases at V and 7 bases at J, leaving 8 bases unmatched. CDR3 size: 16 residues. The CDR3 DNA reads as TGCGCCAGCAGCTTGGACTCTAGCGGGAGGGCGGAAGAGCAGTACTTC. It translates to CASSLDSSGRAEEQYF. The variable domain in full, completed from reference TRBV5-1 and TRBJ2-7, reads KAGVTQTPRYLIKTRGQQVTLSCSPISGHRSVSWYQQTPGQGLQFLFEYFSETQRNKGNFPGRFSGRQFSNSRSEMNVSTLELGDSALYLCASSLDSSGRAEEQYFGPGTRLTVT.

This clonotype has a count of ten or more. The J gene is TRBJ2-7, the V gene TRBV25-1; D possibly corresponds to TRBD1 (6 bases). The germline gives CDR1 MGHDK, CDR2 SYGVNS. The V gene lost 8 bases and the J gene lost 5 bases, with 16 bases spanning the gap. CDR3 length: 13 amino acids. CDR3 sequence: CASRSQGRDEQYF. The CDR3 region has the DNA TGTGCCAGCCGATCACAGGGTCGGGACGAGCAGTACTTC.

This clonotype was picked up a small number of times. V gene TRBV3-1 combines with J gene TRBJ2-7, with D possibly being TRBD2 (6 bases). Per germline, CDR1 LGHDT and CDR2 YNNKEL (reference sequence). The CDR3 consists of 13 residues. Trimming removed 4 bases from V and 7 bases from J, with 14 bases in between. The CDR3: CASSPGPSGEQYF. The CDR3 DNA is TGTGCCAGCAGCCCCGGACCCAGCGGGGAGCAGTACTTC.

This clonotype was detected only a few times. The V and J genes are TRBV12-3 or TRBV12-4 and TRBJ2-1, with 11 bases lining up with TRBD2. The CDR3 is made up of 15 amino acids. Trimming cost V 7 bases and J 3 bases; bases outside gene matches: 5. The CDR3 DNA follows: TGTGCCAGCACCGGACTAGCGGGCAACTACAATGAGCAGTTCTTC. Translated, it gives CASTGLAGNYNEQFF.

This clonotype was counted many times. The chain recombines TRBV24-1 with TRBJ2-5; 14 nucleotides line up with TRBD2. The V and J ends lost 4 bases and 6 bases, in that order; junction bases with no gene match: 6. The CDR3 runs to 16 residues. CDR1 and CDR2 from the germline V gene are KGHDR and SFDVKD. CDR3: CATSDPGTSGSQTQYF. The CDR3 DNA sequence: TGTGCCACCAGTGACCCCGGGACTAGCGGGAGCCAGACCCAGTACTTC.

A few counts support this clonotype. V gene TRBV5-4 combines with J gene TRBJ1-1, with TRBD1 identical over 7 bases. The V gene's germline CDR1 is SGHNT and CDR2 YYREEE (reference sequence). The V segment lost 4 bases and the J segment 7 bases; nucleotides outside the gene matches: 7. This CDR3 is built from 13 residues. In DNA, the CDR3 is TGTGCCAGCAGCGTACAGGGGAGGGGTGAAGCTTTCTTT. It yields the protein CASSVQGRGEAFF.